This T cell receptor beta chain was identified during a study of a mutant IDH1 vaccine in newly diagnosed glioma. Study context: Most patients had received both radiotherapy and temozolomide, the prior options being radiotherapy, temozolomide, or both. At week 47 came visit V13, while visit V12 had come at week 35.

To note about this clone: Its antigen is not known.

The germline V gene encodes CDR1 SGHAT and CDR2 FQNNGV. The V gene lost 1 base and the J gene lost 3 bases, with 11 bases spanning the gap. The CDR3 runs to 15 residues. Noted time point: week 47, end of study. The content of each vaccine dose was 300 ug of mutant IDH1 20-mer peptide, and topical imiquimod accompanied it. Vaccination of patients was performed eight times, in weeks 1, 3, 5, 7, 11, 15, 19 and 23. The protocol was immunoSEQ multiplex PCR, while the TCRdb copy is restricted to in-frame clones and leaves out a portion. The data contain some 87,000 clones, roughly four fifths of them singletons.

The chain employs TRBV11-2 and TRBJ2-3; no clear D gene. The sequence came from a man aged 35 to 55 with glioma. This specimen consisted of PBMCs, obtained from a glioma patient whose treatment included an IDH1 peptide vaccine. CDR3 bases: TGTGCCAGCAGCTTAGGGACGAGAGGTACAGATACGCAGTATTTT. Protein sequence: CASSLGTRGTDTQYF.